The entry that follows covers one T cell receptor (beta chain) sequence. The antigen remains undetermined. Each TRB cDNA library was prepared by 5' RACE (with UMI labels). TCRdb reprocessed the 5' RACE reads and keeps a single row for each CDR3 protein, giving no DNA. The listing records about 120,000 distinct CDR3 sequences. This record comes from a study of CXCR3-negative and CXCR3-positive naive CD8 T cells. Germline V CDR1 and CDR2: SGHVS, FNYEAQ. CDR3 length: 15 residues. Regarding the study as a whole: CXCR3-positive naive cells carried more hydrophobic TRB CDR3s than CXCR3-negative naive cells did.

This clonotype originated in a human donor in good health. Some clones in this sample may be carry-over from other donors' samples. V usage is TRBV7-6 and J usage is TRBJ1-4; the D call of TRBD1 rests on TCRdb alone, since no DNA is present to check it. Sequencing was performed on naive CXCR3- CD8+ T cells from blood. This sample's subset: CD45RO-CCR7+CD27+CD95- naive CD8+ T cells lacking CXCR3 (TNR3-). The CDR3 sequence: CASSLSPGTNEKLFF.